These 11 T cell receptor beta chains were all obtained from the same sample, sequenced in a study of CD8+ T cells in alopecia areata. Investigators isolated RNA and reverse transcribed it into cDNA to act as the sequencing template. Sequencing was performed with immunoSEQ multiplex PCR; in TCRdb, only in-frame clones are kept and a portion is missing. The sample includes roughly 200,000 clones, less than 45% of them seen just once. Treatment denoted: oral pan-JAK inhibitor, 5-10 mg twice daily. This specimen consisted of CD4+ T cells sorted from blood, obtained at approximately week 37, from a patient treated with tofacitinib. Source of these receptors: a human donor with alopecia areata.

For this clone: The sample has other DNA sequences that encode this CDR3 too. This chain connects TRBV28 to TRBJ2-1; D perhaps matches TRBD2 (6 bases). CDR1 is MDHEN, CDR2 SYDVKM, per germline. This CDR3 has 15 residues. The V and J ends lost 1 base and 3 bases respectively, with 10 bases between them. As DNA, the CDR3 is TGTGCCAGCAGTTTATTATCGGGAGACTACAATGAGCAGTTCTTC. It encodes CASSLLSGDYNEQFF.

This clone was recorded a few times. The chain combines TRBV29-1 with TRBJ2-3, with TRBD1 matching 10 bases. Germline CDR1 is SQVTM and CDR2 is ANQGSEA. The CDR3 contains 14 residues. Losses at the gene ends were 7 bases for V and 4 bases for J; bases not matched to a gene: 8. The CDR3 coding sequence is TGCAGCGCCTTGACAGGGGGCGCGGCAGATACGCAGTATTTT. Translating gives CSALTGGAADTQYF.

CDR3 DNA sequence: TGCAGCGGGTACGACAAGAGCACAGATACGCAGTATTTT. This gives the protein CSGYDKSTDTQYF. This chain links TRBV29-1 with TRBJ2-3, with unresolved D. The CDR3 consists of 13 residues. V lost 7 bases to trimming and J lost 0 bases, with 11 bases between them. Germline assignment: CDR1 SQVTM and CDR2 ANQGSEA.

This clone was picked up a small number of times. The rearrangement joins TRBV7-2 to TRBJ2-1; TRBD2 matches at 14 bases. The ends lost 5 bases at V and 9 bases at J; junction bases unmatched: 6. Germline values: CDR1 SGHTA, CDR2 FQGNSA. The CDR3 loop spans 15 amino acids. Here the CDR3 DNA reads TGTGCCAGCAGCCCCGGGACTAGCGGGAGCACTGAGCAGTTCTTC. Protein: CASSPGTSGSTEQFF.

This clone was seen a single time. The rearrangement links TRBV7-8 to TRBJ1-5; the match to TRBD1 covers 7 bases. There are 15 residues in the CDR3. The ends lost 5 bases at V and 0 bases at J; junction bases unmatched: 4. Germline V gives CDR1 SGHVS, CDR2 FQNEAQ. Here the CDR3 DNA reads TGTGCCAGCAGCAGGGGACAGTCTAGCAATCAGCCCCAGCATTTT. Protein sequence: CASSRGQSSNQPQHF.

V gene TRBV9 combines with J gene TRBJ1-2; tentatively, D is TRBD1 (5 bases). The CDR3 runs to 15 residues. V lost 0 bases and J 4 bases, leaving 13 bases between the germline ends. Per germline, CDR1 SGDLS and CDR2 YYNGEE. The CDR3 DNA follows: TGTGCCAGCAGCGTAGATCCGGGGGTGAGCTATGGCTACACCTTC. Translated, it gives CASSVDPGVSYGYTF. Complete variable domain (other parts from reference TRBV9 and TRBJ1-2): DSGVTQTPKHLITATGQRVTLRCSPRSGDLSVYWYQQSLDQGLQFLIQYYNGEERAKGNILERFSAQQFPDLHSELNLSSLELGDSALYFCASSVDPGVSYGYTFGSGTRLTVV.

The chain joins TRBV7-8 to TRBJ2-2; 9 nucleotides match TRBD1. The V segment lost 5 bases and the J segment 9 bases; nucleotides outside the gene matches: 4. Germline values: CDR1 SGHVS, CDR2 FQNEAQ. The CDR3 runs 13 residues. Written as DNA, the CDR3 is TGTGCCAGCAGCGCCACAGGGGGCTGGGAGCTGTTTTTT. As protein: CASSATGGWELFF.

This clone was counted a few times. The rearrangement uses TRBV25-1 and TRBJ1-2; D might be TRBD1 (5 bases). CDR3 size: 14 residues. Per germline, CDR1 MGHDK and CDR2 SYGVNS. Trimming stripped 0 bases from V and 6 bases from J, with 11 bases between. The CDR3 is CASSEYGRVDGYTF. CDR3 nucleotides: TGTGCCAGCAGTGAATATGGCAGGGTCGATGGCTACACCTTC.

This chain joins TRBV2 and TRBJ2-5; 7 bases agree with TRBD1. The ends lost 6 bases at V and 5 bases at J; junction bases unmatched: 12. CDR3 length: 15 amino acids. Germline values: CDR1 SNHLY, CDR2 FYNNEI. For the CDR3, the DNA is TGTGCCAGCAGCCGTGACAGGGTGTTAGGGGAGACCCAGTACTTC. Amino acid sequence: CASSRDRVLGETQYF.

This chain uses TRBV6-5 with TRBJ2-5; either TRBD1 or TRBD2 may supply D (5 bases each). This CDR3 contains 15 residues. V was pared by 5 bases and J by 4 bases, with 17 bases between. The germline V gene encodes CDR1 MNHEY and CDR2 SVGAGI. The CDR3 sequence: CASSPGRVSRETQYF. The CDR3 DNA sequence: TGTGCCAGCAGTCCGGGACGTGTGAGTCGAGAGACCCAGTACTTC.

This clone was observed a handful of times. J is TRBJ1-1 and V is TRBV18; D is ambiguous. The CDR3 is 17 amino acids. Germline CDR1 reads KGHSH; CDR2 reads LQKENI. V lost 3 bases, J lost 0 bases, and 17 bases lay in between. DNA for the CDR3: TGTGCCAGCTCACCGGCCTCCACTCGAGGTATGAACACTGAAGCTTTCTTT. It is translated as CASSPASTRGMNTEAFF.